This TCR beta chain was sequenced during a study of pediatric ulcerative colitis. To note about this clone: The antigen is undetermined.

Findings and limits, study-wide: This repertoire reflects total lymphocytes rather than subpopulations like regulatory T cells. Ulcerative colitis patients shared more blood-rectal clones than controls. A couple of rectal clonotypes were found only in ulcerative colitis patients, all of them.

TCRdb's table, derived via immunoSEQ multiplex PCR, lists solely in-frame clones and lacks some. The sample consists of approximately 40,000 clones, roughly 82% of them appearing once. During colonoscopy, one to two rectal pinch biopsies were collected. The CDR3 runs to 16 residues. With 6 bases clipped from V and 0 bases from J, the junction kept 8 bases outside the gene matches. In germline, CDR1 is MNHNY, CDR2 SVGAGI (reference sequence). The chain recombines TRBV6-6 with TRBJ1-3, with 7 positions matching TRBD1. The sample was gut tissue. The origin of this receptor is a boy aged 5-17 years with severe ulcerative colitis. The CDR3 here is CASRPLGDSSGNTIYF. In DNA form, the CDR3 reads TGTGCCAGCAGGCCCCTCGGGGACAGCTCTGGAAACACCATATATTTT.